The sequence of this TCR beta chain was determined in a study of control samples from healthy donors and cancer patients. Sequencing was performed with immunoSEQ multiplex PCR; in TCRdb, only in-frame clones are kept and a portion is missing. The table has just over 50,000 clones, roughly 90% seen once. V was pared by 4 bases and J by 6 bases, with 10 bases between. The germline V gene has CDR1 SGHNT and CDR2 YYREEE (reference sequence). The CDR3 length is 12 residues. Sample: PBMCs. This sequence joins TRBV5-4 and TRBJ1-2; D remains ambiguous. This receptor was identified in a man aged 50 or older with head and neck cancer. The CDR3 spells CASSPAGDGYTF. In DNA form, the CDR3 reads TGTGCCAGCAGCCCCGCGGGCGATGGCTACACCTTC.